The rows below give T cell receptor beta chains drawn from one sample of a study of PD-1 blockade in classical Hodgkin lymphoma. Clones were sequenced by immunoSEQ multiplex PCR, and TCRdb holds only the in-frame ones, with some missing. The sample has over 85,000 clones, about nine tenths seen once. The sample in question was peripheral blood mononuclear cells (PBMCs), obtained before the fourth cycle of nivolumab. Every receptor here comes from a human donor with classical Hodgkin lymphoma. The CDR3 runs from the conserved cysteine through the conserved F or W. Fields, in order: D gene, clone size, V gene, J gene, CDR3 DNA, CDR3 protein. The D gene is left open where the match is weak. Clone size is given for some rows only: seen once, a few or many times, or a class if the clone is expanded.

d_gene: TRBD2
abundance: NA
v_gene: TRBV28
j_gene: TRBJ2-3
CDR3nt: TGTGCCAGCAGTTTGCCCGGGACTAGCGGCCCTAGCACAGATACGCAGTATTTT
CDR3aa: CASSLPGTSGPSTDTQYF

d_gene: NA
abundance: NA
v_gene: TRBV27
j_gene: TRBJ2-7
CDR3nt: TGTGCCAGCAGTAGCTATGGGAGGGGGCTGGTCTACGAGCAGTACTTC
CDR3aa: CASSSYGRGLVYEQYF

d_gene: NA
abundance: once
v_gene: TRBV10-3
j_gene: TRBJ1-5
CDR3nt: TGTGCCATCAGTGAGTGGCCCACCCAGGATCAGCCCCAGCATTTT
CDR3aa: CAISEWPTQDQPQHF

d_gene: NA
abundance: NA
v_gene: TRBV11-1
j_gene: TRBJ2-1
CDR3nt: TGTGCCAGCAGCTCTCTAGGGTCCTACAATGAGCAGTTCTTC
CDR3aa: CASSSLGSYNEQFF

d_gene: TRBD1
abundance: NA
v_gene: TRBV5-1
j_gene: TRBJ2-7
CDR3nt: TGCGCCAGCAGCCCCCCCTACGGACAGGTGAACTACGAGCAGTACTTC
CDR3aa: CASSPPYGQVNYEQYF

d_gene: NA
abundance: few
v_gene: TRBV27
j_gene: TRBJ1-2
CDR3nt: TGTGCCAGCAAGGAAGGGTCCAACTATGGCTACACCTTC
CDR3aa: CASKEGSNYGYTF

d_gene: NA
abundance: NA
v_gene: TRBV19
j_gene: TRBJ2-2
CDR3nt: TGTGCCAGTAGTCTTTTCGTAGGGGATCTCACCGGGGAGCTGTTTTTT
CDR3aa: CASSLFVGDLTGELFF

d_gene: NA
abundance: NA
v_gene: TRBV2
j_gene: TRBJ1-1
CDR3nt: TGTGCCAGCAATGGGGGGGCTTGGCTGGCTTTCTTT
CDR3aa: CASNGGAWLAFF

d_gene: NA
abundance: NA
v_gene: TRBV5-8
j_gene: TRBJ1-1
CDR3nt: TGTGCCAGCAGCCTATTAAACACTGAAGCTTTCTTT
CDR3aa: CASSLLNTEAFF

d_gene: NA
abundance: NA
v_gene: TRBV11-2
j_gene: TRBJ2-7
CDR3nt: TGTGCCAGCAGCTCAACATCCTGGGGGACACCGAGCTCCTACGAGCAGTACTTC
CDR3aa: CASSSTSWGTPSSYEQYF

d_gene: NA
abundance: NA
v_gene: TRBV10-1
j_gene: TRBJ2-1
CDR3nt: TGCGCCAGCAGTGTCGGGGATATCCAGTTCTTC
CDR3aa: CASSVGDIQFF

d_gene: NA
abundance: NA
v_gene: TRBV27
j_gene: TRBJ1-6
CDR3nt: TGTGCCAGCAGTTTATACAGTCCGTATAATTCACCCCTCCACTTT
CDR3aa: CASSLYSPYNSPLHF

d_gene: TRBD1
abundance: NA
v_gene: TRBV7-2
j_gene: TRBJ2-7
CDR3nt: TGTGCCAGCAGCCGGGACAGAGGGACCTACGAGCAGTACTTC
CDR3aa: CASSRDRGTYEQYF

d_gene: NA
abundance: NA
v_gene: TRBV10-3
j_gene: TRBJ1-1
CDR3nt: TGTGCCATCAGTGAGATCGTGAACACTGAAGCTTTCTTT
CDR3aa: CAISEIVNTEAFF

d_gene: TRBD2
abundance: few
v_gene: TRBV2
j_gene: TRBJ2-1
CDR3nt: TGTGCCAGAGAAAGTAGGGCGGGGGTTTACAATGAGCAGTTCTTC
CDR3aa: CARESRAGVYNEQFF

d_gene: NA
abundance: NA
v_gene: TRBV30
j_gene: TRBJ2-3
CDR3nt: TGTGCCTGGAGGGGGCATACGCAGTATTTT
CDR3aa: CAWRGHTQYF

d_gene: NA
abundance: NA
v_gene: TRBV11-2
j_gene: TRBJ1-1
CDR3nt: TGTGCCAGCGGAGAGACCGTTGAAGCTTTCTTT
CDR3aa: CASGETVEAFF

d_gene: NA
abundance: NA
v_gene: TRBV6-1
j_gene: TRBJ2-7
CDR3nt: TGTGCCAGCAATCAGGGGGGCCACGAGCAGTACTTC
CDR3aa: CASNQGGHEQYF